The entry below describes one T cell receptor beta chain. This may be a read error: a much more frequent sequence differs by one nucleotide. TCRdb passed the 5' RACE reads through MiXCR, listing each CDR3 protein once. The repertoire consists of about 83,000 distinct CDR3 sequences, with 12% occurring once and the leading ten covering 5% to 8%. The sample comes from a study of early T cells in non-severe SARS-CoV-2 infection. The germline V and J ends were trimmed by 1 base and 0 bases, with 8 bases remaining between them. The CDR3 runs 15 residues. The germline V gene encodes CDR1 SGHRS and CDR2 YFSETQ.

The V and J genes are TRBV5-1 and TRBJ2-1; no clear D gene. Sequenced: whole blood. The origin of this receptor is an adult who was a healthcare worker with PCR-confirmed SARS-CoV-2 infection or an uninfected control (not recorded which). The chain's CDR3 is CASSLLSDSYNEQFF. For the CDR3, the DNA is TGCGCCAGCAGCTTGCTAAGCGACTCCTACAATGAGCAGTTCTTC.